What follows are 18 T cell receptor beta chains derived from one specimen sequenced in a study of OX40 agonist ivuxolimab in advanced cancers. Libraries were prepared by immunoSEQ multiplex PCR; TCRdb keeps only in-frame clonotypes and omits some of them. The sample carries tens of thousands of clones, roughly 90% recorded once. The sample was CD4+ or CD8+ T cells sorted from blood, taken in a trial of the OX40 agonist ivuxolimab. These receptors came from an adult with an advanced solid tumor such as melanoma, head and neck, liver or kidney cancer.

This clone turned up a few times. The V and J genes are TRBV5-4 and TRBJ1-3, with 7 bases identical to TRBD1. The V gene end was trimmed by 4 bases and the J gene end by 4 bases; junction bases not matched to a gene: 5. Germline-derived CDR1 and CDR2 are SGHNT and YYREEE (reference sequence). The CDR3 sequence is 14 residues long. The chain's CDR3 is CASSDRASGNTIYF. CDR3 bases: TGTGCCAGCAGCGACAGGGCTTCGGGAAACACCATATATTTT.

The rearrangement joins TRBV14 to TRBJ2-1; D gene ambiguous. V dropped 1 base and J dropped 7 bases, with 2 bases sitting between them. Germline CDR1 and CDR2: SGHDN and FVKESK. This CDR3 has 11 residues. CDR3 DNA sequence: TGTGCCAGCAGCCAAGTTAATGAGCAGTTCTTC. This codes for CASSQVNEQFF.

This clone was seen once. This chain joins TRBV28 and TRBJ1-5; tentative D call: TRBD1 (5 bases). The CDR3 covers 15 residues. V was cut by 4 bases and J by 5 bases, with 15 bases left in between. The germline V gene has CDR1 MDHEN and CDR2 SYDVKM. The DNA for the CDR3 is TGTGCCAGCAGTTCTACAGTGGCCAGGGATCAGCCCCAGCATTTT. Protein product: CASSSTVARDQPQHF.

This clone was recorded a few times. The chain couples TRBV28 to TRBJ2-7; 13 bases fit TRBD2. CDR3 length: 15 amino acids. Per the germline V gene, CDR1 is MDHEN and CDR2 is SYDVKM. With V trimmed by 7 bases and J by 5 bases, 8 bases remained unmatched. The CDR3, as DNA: TGTGCCAGCATTCGTACTAGCGGGAGGGTCGACGAGCAGTACTTC. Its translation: CASIRTSGRVDEQYF.

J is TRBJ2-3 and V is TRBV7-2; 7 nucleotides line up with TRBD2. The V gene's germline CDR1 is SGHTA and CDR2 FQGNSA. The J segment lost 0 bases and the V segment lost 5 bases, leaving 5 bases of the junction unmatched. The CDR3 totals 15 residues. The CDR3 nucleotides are TGTGCCAGCAGCCCGAGCGGGGCTAGCACAGATACGCAGTATTTT. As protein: CASSPSGASTDTQYF. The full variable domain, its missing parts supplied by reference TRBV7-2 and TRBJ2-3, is GAGVSQSPSNKVTEKGKDVELRCDPISGHTALYWYRQSLGQGLEFLIYFQGNSAPDKSGLPSDRFSAERTGGSVSTLTIQRTQQEDSAVYLCASSPSGASTDTQYFGPGTRLTVL.

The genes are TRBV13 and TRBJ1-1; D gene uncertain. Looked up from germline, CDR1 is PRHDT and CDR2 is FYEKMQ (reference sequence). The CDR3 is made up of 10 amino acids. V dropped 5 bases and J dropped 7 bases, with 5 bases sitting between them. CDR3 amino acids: CASSTLEAFF. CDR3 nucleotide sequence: TGTGCCAGCAGCACCCTTGAAGCTTTCTTT.

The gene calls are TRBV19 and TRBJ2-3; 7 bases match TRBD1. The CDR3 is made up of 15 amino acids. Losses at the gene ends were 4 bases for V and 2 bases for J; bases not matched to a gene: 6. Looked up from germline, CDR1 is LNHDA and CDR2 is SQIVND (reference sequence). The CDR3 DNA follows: TGTGCCAGTAGTACCACAGGGGAACACACAGATACGCAGTATTTT. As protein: CASSTTGEHTDTQYF.

The CDR3 region has the DNA TGTGCCATCAGTGAGGGAGATAATGACAATGAGCAGTTCTTC. Translation: CAISEGDNDNEQFF. This sequence joins TRBV10-3 and TRBJ2-1, with D unresolved. Between the trimmed V and J ends, which lost 2 bases and 5 bases, there was a span of 10 bases. The CDR3 length is 14 residues. Germline loops: CDR1 ENHRY, CDR2 SYGVKD.

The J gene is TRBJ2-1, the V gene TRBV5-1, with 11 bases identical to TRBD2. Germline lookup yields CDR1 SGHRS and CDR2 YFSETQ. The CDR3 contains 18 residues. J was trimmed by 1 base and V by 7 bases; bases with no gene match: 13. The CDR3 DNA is TGCGCCAGCTCGGTTGCTAGCGGGAGGCCAGGGTCCTACAATGAGCAGTTCTTC. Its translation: CASSVASGRPGSYNEQFF.

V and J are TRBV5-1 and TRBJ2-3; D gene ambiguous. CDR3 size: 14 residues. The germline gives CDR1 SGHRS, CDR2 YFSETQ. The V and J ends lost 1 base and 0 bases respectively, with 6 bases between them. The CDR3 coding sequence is TGCGCCAGCAGCTTGACAGAGAGCACAGATACGCAGTATTTT. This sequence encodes CASSLTESTDTQYF.

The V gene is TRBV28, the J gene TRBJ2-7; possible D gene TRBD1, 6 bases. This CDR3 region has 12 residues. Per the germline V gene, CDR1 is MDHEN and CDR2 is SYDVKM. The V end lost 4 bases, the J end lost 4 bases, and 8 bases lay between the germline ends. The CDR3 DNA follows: TGTGCCAGCAGTTCAGGGGTTTACGAGCAGTACTTC. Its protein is CASSSGVYEQYF.

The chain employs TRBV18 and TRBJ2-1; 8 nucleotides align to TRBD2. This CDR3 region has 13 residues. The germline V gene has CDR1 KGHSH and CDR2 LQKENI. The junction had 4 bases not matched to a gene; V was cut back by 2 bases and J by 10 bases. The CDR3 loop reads CASSPGLAGEQFF. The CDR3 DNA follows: TGTGCCAGCTCACCAGGACTAGCCGGGGAGCAGTTCTTC. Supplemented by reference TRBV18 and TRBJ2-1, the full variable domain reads NAGVMQNPRHLVRRRGQEARLRCSPMKGHSHVYWYRQLPEEGLKFMVYLQKENIIDESGMPKERFSAEFPKEGPSILRIQQVVRGDSAAYFCASSPGLAGEQFFGPGTRLTVL.

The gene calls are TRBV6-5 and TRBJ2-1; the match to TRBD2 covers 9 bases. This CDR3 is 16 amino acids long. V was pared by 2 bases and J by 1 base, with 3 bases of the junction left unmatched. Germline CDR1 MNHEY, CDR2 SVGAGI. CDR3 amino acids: CASSYRGGGSYNEQFF. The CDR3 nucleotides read TGTGCCAGCAGTTACCGCGGGGGGGGGTCCTACAATGAGCAGTTCTTC.

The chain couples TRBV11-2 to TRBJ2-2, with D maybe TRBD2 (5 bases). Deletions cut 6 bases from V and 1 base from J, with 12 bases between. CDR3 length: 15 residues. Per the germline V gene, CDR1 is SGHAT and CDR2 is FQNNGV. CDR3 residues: CASSNNRGNTGELFF. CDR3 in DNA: TGTGCCAGCAGTAACAACCGGGGGAACACCGGGGAGCTGTTTTTT. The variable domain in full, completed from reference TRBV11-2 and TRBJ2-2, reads EAGVAQSPRYKIIEKRQSVAFWCNPISGHATLYWYQQILGQGPKLLIQFQNNGVVDDSQLPKDRFSAERLKGVDSTLKIQPAKLEDSAVYLCASSNNRGNTGELFFGEGSRLTVL.

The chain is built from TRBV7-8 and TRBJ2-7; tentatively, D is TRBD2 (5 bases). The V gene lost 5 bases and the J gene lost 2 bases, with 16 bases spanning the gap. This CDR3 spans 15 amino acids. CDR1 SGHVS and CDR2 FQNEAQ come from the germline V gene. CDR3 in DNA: TGTGCCAGCAGCCCCGAAGGCGGGCGGCCCTACGAGCAGTACTTC. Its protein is CASSPEGGRPYEQYF.

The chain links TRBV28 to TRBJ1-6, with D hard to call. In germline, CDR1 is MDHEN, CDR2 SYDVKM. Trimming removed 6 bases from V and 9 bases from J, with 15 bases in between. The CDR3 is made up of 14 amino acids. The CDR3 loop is CASRPGNVFSPLHF. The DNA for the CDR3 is TGTGCCAGCAGACCCGGGAATGTTTTTTCACCCCTCCACTTT.

The CDR3 DNA is TGTGCCAGCAGCATCAGGGGGCTGACCTACGAGCAGTACTTC. Translating it yields CASSIRGLTYEQYF. The V and J genes are TRBV5-4 and TRBJ2-7; TRBD1 matches at 8 bases. The CDR3 extends over 14 amino acids. In germline, CDR1 is SGHNT, CDR2 YYREEE (reference sequence). The V gene end was trimmed by 4 bases and the J gene end by 2 bases; junction bases not matched to a gene: 5.

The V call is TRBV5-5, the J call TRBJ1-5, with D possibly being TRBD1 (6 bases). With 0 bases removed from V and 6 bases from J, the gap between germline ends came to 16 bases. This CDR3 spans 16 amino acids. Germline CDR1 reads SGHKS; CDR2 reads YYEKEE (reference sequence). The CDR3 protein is CASSLGSDRNGQPQHF. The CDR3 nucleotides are TGTGCCAGCAGCTTGGGGTCAGACAGGAACGGTCAGCCCCAGCATTTT.